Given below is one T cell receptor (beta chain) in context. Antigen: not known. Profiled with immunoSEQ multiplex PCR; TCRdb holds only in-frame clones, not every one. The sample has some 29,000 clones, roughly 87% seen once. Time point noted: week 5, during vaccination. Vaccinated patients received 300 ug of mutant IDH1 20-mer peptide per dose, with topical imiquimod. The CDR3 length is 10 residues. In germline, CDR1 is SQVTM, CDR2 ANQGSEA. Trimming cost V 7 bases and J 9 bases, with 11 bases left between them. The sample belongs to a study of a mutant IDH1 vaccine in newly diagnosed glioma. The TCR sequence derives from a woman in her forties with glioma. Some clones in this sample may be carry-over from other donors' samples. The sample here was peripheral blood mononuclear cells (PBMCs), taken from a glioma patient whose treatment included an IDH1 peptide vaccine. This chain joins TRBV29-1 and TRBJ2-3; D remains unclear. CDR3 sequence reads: CSGVGITQYF. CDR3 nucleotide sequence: TGCAGCGGGGTTGGAATCACGCAGTATTTT.